The present T cell receptor beta chain was sequenced within a study of blood T cell repertoires in COVID-19. Looking at the study overall: Samples representing acute and convalescent COVID-19 were sourced from the United States, Italy and Spain. T cells, B-cell-depleted T cells, or PBMCs supplied cDNA or gDNA.

Participants' own reports of clinical history determined their cohort assignment. Clones were sequenced by immunoSEQ multiplex PCR, and TCRdb holds only the in-frame ones, with some missing. The sample has around 150,000 clones, approximately 84% seen once. Sequenced input: PBMCs or T cells enriched from blood (not recorded which). The receptor was derived from a woman between 50 and 59 years old with acute COVID-19.

The chain's CDR3 is CASSQRLAGGTDTQYF. The CDR3 DNA sequence: TGTGCCAGCAGCCAAAGACTAGCGGGAGGCACAGATACGCAGTATTTT. This chain uses TRBV11-1 with TRBJ2-3; 12 nucleotides agree with TRBD2. Germline CDR1 reads SGHAT; CDR2 reads FQDESV (reference sequence). J gave up 1 base and V 5 bases, and 4 bases lay outside the gene matches. This CDR3 has 16 amino acids.